This T cell receptor (beta chain) was captured in a study of cytomegalovirus exposure and HLA in healthy donors. TCRdb keeps only in-frame clones here, not all; method: immunoSEQ multiplex PCR. The sample includes some 350,000 clones, 87% of them seen just once. Comment on this clone: Its antigen is still unknown.

With 4 bases clipped from V and 5 bases from J, the junction kept 4 bases outside the gene matches. Germline CDR1 is SGHRS and CDR2 is YFSETQ. This CDR3 has 13 amino acids. Broader study findings: 150 to 200 TCR beta chains were listed as cytomegalovirus-associated. Rare TCR sequences dominated, though some public TCRs recurred in many donors.

This sequence originates from a woman aged 30 to 39 in good health and CMV-seropositive. Sequencing was done on a sample of PBMCs. The chain recombines TRBV5-1 with TRBJ1-1; 8 bases are a match to TRBD1. The DNA for the CDR3 is TGCGCCAGCAGCCCCAGGGGGCCAACTGAAGCTTTCTTT. Protein sequence: CASSPRGPTEAFF.